The 31 T cell receptor beta chains below all came from one sample that was sequenced in a study of blood T cells in healthy people across ages. Using a J-beta primer mix together with a sample-barcoded 5' primer, a second PCR was run for roughly 7 to 12 cycles. TCRdb reprocessed the 5' RACE reads via MiXCR and lists one record per CDR3 protein. The profile shows approximately 1,000,000 distinct CDR3 sequences, 35% to 40% of them singletons. Sequencing was done on a sample of blood. The origin of the receptors is a man aged 18 to 30 in good health.

This clonotype was seen more than once but under ten times. A clone one base away is much larger, so this may be a read error. V usage is TRBV7-9 and J usage is TRBJ1-1; maybe TRBD1 (6 bases). Trimming removed 3 bases at V and 1 base at J, with 9 bases between. The germline V gene has CDR1 SEHNR and CDR2 FQNEAQ (reference sequence). The CDR3 extends over 14 amino acids. CDR3 DNA sequence: TGTGCCAGCAGCTTCGGACAGAGGAACACTGAAGCTTTCTTT. It yields the protein CASSFGQRNTEAFF.

V usage is TRBV4-3 and J usage is TRBJ1-6; the D is unclear. The germline V and J ends were trimmed by 0 bases and 8 bases, with 17 bases remaining between them. The germline V gene has CDR1 LGHNA and CDR2 YSLEER. The CDR3 covers 17 residues. The CDR3 DNA reads TGCGCCAGCAGCCAAGATAGCGGTGTGGGCGTTTATTCACCCCTCCACTTT. Translation gives CASSQDSGVGVYSPLHF.

The rearrangement links TRBV11-2 to TRBJ2-3; D remains ambiguous. The ends were cut back, 5 bases at V and 6 bases at J, with 9 bases in the middle. CDR1 and CDR2 from the germline V gene are SGHAT and FQNNGV. CDR3 size: 12 residues. CDR3 in amino acids: CASSHDSDTQYF. Written as DNA, the CDR3 is TGTGCCAGCAGCCACGATTCGGATACGCAGTATTTT.

The genes are TRBV20-1 and TRBJ1-5; 7 bases agree with TRBD1. CDR1 DFQATT and CDR2 SNEGSKA come from the germline V gene (reference sequence). The length of the CDR3 is 15 residues. The V gene end was trimmed by 6 bases and the J gene end by 6 bases; junction bases not matched to a gene: 14. CDR3 loop: CSAPTGTILGQPQHF. The CDR3 bases are TGCAGTGCGCCGACAGGGACGATCCTTGGTCAGCCCCAGCATTTT.

Only a few counts were recorded for this clonotype. The CDR3 region is CASSVGTGMNEQFF. As DNA, the CDR3 is TGTGCCAGCAGTGTGGGGACAGGGATGAATGAGCAGTTCTTC. This rearrangement joins TRBV12-3 or TRBV12-4 to TRBJ2-1; 9 bases fit TRBD1. CDR3 length: 14 residues. V shed 5 bases, J shed 7 bases, and the junction held 6 bases outside the gene matches.

This clonotype has just a few counts. The chain is built from TRBV20-1 and TRBJ1-4; a possible D gene is TRBD1 (5 bases). Germline values: CDR1 DFQATT, CDR2 SNEGSKA (reference sequence). V was shortened by 1 base and J by 7 bases, with 16 bases between the two germline ends. The length of the CDR3 is 15 residues. DNA of the CDR3: TGCAGTGCTAGAGGGGGCGAGGGCTTGGTTGAAAAACTGTTTTTT. Residues: CSARGGEGLVEKLFF.

This clonotype has just a few counts. The chain recombines TRBV3-1 with TRBJ2-3; possible D gene TRBD1, 5 bases. Per germline, CDR1 LGHDT and CDR2 YNNKEL (reference sequence). V gave up 0 bases and J gave up 2 bases, with 12 bases separating them. The CDR3 extends over 16 amino acids. The CDR3 DNA is TGTGCCAGCAGCCAAGATGGCACAGGTTACACAGATACGCAGTATTTT. This codes for CASSQDGTGYTDTQYF.

The chain joins TRBV9 to TRBJ2-3; the D gene could be TRBD1 or TRBD2 (5 bases each). The V and J ends lost 4 bases and 10 bases respectively, with 13 bases between them. CDR1 is SGDLS, CDR2 YYNGEE, per germline. The CDR3 contains 12 residues. The CDR3 sequence: CASSLPGTPQYF. CDR3 nucleotide sequence: TGTGCCAGCAGCCTTCCCGGGACCCCGCAGTATTTT. The full variable domain, with the rest looked up from reference TRBV9 and TRBJ2-3, is DSGVTQTPKHLITATGQRVTLRCSPRSGDLSVYWYQQSLDQGLQFLIQYYNGEERAKGNILERFSAQQFPDLHSELNLSSLELGDSALYFCASSLPGTPQYFGPGTRLTVL.

Of note for this clonotype: A much larger clone is a single base away; this may be a read error. V usage is TRBV25-1 and J usage is TRBJ2-1, with D possibly being TRBD2 (5 bases). The CDR3 spans 16 residues. V was cut by 4 bases and J by 5 bases, with 18 bases left in between. Germline V lookup: CDR1 MGHDK, CDR2 SYGVNS. The CDR3 sequence: CASSADTEGQDNEQFF. Here the CDR3 DNA reads TGTGCCAGCAGTGCAGATACAGAGGGCCAAGACAATGAGCAGTTCTTC.

This chain connects TRBV7-8 to TRBJ1-2, with unresolved D. Deletions cut 0 bases from V and 0 bases from J, with 11 bases between. Per the germline V gene, CDR1 is SGHVS and CDR2 is FQNEAQ. The length of the CDR3 is 16 residues. The CDR3 DNA is TGTGCCAGCAGCTTAGCGAACCGACCCGCTAACTATGGCTACACCTTC. Amino acid sequence: CASSLANRPANYGYTF.

This clonotype was found a few times. V is TRBV29-1 and J is TRBJ1-1; D might be TRBD1 (6 bases). This CDR3 has 10 amino acids. V lost 7 bases and J lost 7, with 10 bases in between. From germline, CDR1 is SQVTM and CDR2 ANQGSEA. The CDR3 protein is CSGTDSEAFF. CDR3 nucleotide sequence: TGCAGCGGGACGGACAGTGAAGCTTTCTTT.

The table lists this clonotype with a few counts. This rearrangement joins TRBV3-1 to TRBJ1-1; perhaps TRBD1 as D (6 bases). This CDR3 is 13 amino acids long. Trimming removed 1 base from V and 5 bases from J, with 8 bases in between. The V gene's germline CDR1 is LGHDT and CDR2 YNNKEL (reference sequence). CDR3 region: CASSQAGVTEAFF. CDR3 in DNA: TGTGCCAGCAGCCAAGCAGGGGTTACTGAAGCTTTCTTT.

This clonotype was observed a handful of times. The chain employs TRBV3-1 and TRBJ2-1; D unclear. Germline loops: CDR1 LGHDT, CDR2 YNNKEL (reference sequence). Trimming removed 0 bases at V and 2 bases at J, with 11 bases between. The CDR3 consists of 16 residues. In DNA, the CDR3 is TGTGCCAGCAGCCAAGATGTCCCGGGTACCTACAATGAGCAGTTCTTC. It codes for CASSQDVPGTYNEQFF.

CDR3 sequence reads: CASSLFPGGRSNQPQHF. CDR3 DNA: TGTGCCAGCAGTTTATTTCCAGGGGGTAGAAGCAATCAGCCCCAGCATTTT. The genes are TRBV28 and TRBJ1-5; TRBD1 aligns across 7 bases. Trimming at V came to 1 base and at J to 1 base, leaving 7 bases not matched to a gene. Germline V CDR1 and CDR2: MDHEN, SYDVKM. CDR3 size: 17 residues.

The genes are TRBV2 and TRBJ1-2; D is undetermined. V was trimmed by 6 bases and J by 4 bases, leaving 18 bases between them. Germline assignment: CDR1 SNHLY and CDR2 FYNNEI. The CDR3 consists of 15 residues. The CDR3 loop reads CASSRTQLETYGYTF. Here the CDR3 DNA reads TGTGCCAGCAGCCGAACCCAACTCGAAACCTATGGCTACACCTTC. The complete variable domain, with remaining parts taken from reference TRBV2 and TRBJ1-2, reads EPEVTQTPSHQVTQMGQEVILRCVPISNHLYFYWYRQILGQKVEFLVSFYNNEISEKSEIFDDQFSVERPDGSNFTLKIRSTKLEDSAMYFCASSRTQLETYGYTFGSGTRLTVV.

The genes are TRBV4-1 and TRBJ1-1; 7 bases line up with TRBD1. Germline-derived CDR1 and CDR2 are MGHRA and YSYEKL. V was pared by 3 bases and J by 11 bases, with 15 bases of the junction left unmatched. The CDR3 contains 15 residues. This CDR3 reads CASSQAETGFWAAFF. DNA for the CDR3: TGCGCCAGCAGCCAGGCGGAGACAGGGTTCTGGGCGGCTTTCTTT.

This chain links TRBV4-2 with TRBJ1-1, with D possibly matching TRBD1 (6 bases). Germline V gene sequence: CDR1 LGHNA, CDR2 YNFKEQ. This CDR3 is built from 18 residues. Deletions cut 4 bases from V and 6 bases from J, with 27 bases between. Here the CDR3 DNA reads TGTGCCAGCAGCCGCGAAACGGCCATACAGGGCGCGCTGGCTGAAGCTTTCTTT. Residues: CASSRETAIQGALAEAFF.

The chain carries TRBV9 and TRBJ2-1; 7 bases map to TRBD2. Germline V lookup: CDR1 SGDLS, CDR2 YYNGEE. This CDR3 spans 15 amino acids. V was pared by 4 bases and J by 0 bases, with 4 bases of the junction left unmatched. This CDR3 is CASSTGGSSYNEQFF. CDR3 nucleotides: TGTGCCAGCAGCACCGGCGGGAGCTCCTACAATGAGCAGTTCTTC.

This clonotype was detected a few times. The rearrangement links TRBV28 to TRBJ2-1, with 8 bases that match TRBD1. With 8 bases clipped from V and 2 bases from J, the junction kept 5 bases outside the gene matches. The CDR3 is made up of 14 amino acids. CDR1 is MDHEN and CDR2 is SYDVKM in the germline V gene. CDR3 amino acids: CASVRDRTYNEQFF. CDR3 nucleotides: TGTGCCAGCGTCCGGGACAGGACCTACAATGAGCAGTTCTTC.

V gene TRBV12-3 or TRBV12-4 combines with J gene TRBJ2-7; tentatively, D is TRBD1 (6 bases). The CDR3 consists of 15 residues. Trimming removed 5 bases at V and 4 bases at J, with 18 bases between. The CDR3 spells CASSPPGTQAYEQYF. The CDR3, as DNA: TGTGCCAGCAGTCCACCCGGGACACAAGCTTACGAGCAGTACTTC.

This clonotype has a count of ten or more. This sequence joins TRBV12-3 or TRBV12-4 and TRBJ1-1; tentative D call: TRBD1 (6 bases). Trimming took 4 bases from V and 0 from J, leaving 6 bases between them. The CDR3 has 13 residues. CDR3 protein: CASSSGVNTEAFF. In DNA form, the CDR3 reads TGTGCCAGCAGTTCAGGGGTGAACACTGAAGCTTTCTTT.

The V gene is TRBV29-1, the J gene TRBJ1-4; D may be TRBD1 (5 bases). The V gene's germline CDR1 is SQVTM and CDR2 ANQGSEA. The CDR3 length is 13 residues. V was trimmed by 2 bases and J by 7 bases, leaving 11 bases between them. Written as DNA, the CDR3 is TGCAGCGTTGAAAGGGCAGGGACTGAAAAACTGTTTTTT. Its protein product is CSVERAGTEKLFF. The full variable domain, completed using reference TRBV29-1 and TRBJ1-4, is SAVISQKPSRDICQRGTSLTIQCQVDSQVTMMFWYRQQPGQSLTLIATANQGSEATYESGFVIDKFPISRPNLTFSTLTVSNMSPEDSSIYLCSVERAGTEKLFFGSGTQLSVL.

This chain's CDR3 is CSASSVFLNSPLHF. The CDR3 bases are TGCAGTGCTAGTTCTGTATTCCTTAATTCACCCCTCCACTTT. V usage is TRBV20-1 and J usage is TRBJ1-6; D gene unclear. This CDR3 comprises 14 residues. V lost 3 bases to trimming and J lost 6 bases, with 12 bases between them. Germline CDR1 is DFQATT and CDR2 is SNEGSKA (reference sequence).

This clonotype has just a few counts. The chain joins TRBV5-1 to TRBJ1-1, with 10 bases that match TRBD1. The CDR3 totals 17 residues. Germline V gives CDR1 SGHRS, CDR2 YFSETQ. Trimming at V came to 2 bases and at J to 0 bases, leaving 7 bases not matched to a gene. As DNA, the CDR3 is TGCGCCAGCAGCTTTGGACAGGGGGTGTTTCTGAACACTGAAGCTTTCTTT. Amino acid sequence: CASSFGQGVFLNTEAFF.

This chain uses TRBV3-1 with TRBJ2-2; the D is unclear. CDR1 and CDR2 from the germline V gene are LGHDT and YNNKEL (reference sequence). The CDR3 totals 14 residues. Trimming shortened V by 0 bases and J by 7 bases, and 9 bases separated the two germline ends. The CDR3 bases are TGTGCCAGCAGCCAAGATTTCCCACGCGGGGAGCTGTTTTTT. Translating gives CASSQDFPRGELFF.

V is TRBV27 and J is TRBJ1-5, with D tentatively TRBD1 (6 bases). The CDR3 runs 13 residues. V lost 4 bases and J 7 bases, leaving 11 bases between the germline ends. Germline CDR1 and CDR2: MNHEY and SMNVEV (reference sequence). This CDR3 is CASSWRGRQPQHF. In DNA, the CDR3 is TGTGCCAGCAGTTGGCGGGGGCGGCAGCCCCAGCATTTT.

In its sample, this clonotype was seen a few times. The chain joins TRBV2 to TRBJ1-1; unclear D gene. The length of the CDR3 is 13 residues. Germline V gene data show CDR1 as SNHLY and CDR2 as FYNNEI. Trimming removed 6 bases at V and 3 bases at J, with 11 bases between. The CDR3 DNA follows: TGTGCCAGCAGCGCAGACTCCTACACTGAAGCTTTCTTT. This gives the protein CASSADSYTEAFF.

On this clonotype itself: The junction shows a germline mismatch at one end, possibly a read error. The V and J genes are TRBV9 and TRBJ1-1; perhaps TRBD1 as D (6 bases). The CDR3 runs 13 residues. Germline lookup yields CDR1 SGDLS and CDR2 YYNGEE. CDR3 region: CASSPQGNTEASF. CDR3 DNA sequence: TGTGCCAGCAGCCCCCAGGGGAACACTGAAGCTTCCTTT.

DNA of the CDR3: TGCGCCAGCAGCCAAGACCCCCAGGTCCCGCGGGAGCTGTTTTTT. This encodes CASSQDPQVPRELFF. The chain employs TRBV4-3 and TRBJ2-2; D is unclear. The germline V gene encodes CDR1 LGHNA and CDR2 YSLEER. The CDR3 runs 15 residues. Trimming stripped 0 bases from V and 9 bases from J, with 14 bases between.

This clonotype showed up just a few times. The rearrangement joins TRBV5-1 to TRBJ2-1; a weak D match, TRBD2 (5 bases). V shed 0 bases and J shed 5 bases, with 15 bases lying between them. Germline assignment: CDR1 SGHRS and CDR2 YFSETQ. The CDR3 has 16 residues. CDR3 DNA sequence: TGCGCCAGCAGCTTGGGGCGGACTCTTAGGGACAATGAGCAGTTCTTC. It yields the protein CASSLGRTLRDNEQFF.

This clonotype was observed a handful of times. The genes are TRBV27 and TRBJ2-5; no clear D gene. Germline CDR1 and CDR2: MNHEY and SMNVEV (reference sequence). V was shortened by 2 bases and J by 1 base, with 17 bases between the two germline ends. The CDR3 runs 17 residues. The CDR3 sequence: CASSLLRPMRGQETQYF. CDR3 nucleotide sequence: TGTGCCAGCAGTTTACTCCGCCCCATGCGCGGCCAAGAGACCCAGTACTTC.